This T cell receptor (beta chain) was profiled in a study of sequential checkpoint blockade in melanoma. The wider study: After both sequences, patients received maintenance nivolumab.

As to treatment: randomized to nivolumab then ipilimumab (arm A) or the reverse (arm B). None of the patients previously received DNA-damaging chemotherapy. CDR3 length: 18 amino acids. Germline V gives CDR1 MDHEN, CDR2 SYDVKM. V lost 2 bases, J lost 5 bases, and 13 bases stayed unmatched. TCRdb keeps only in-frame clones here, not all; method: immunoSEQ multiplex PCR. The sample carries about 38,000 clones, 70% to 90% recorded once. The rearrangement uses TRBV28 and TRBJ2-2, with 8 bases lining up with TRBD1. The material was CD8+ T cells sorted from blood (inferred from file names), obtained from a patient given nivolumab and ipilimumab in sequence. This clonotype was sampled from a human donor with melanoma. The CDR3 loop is CASSLRQGAAISTGELFF. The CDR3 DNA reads TGTGCCAGCAGTTTAAGGCAGGGGGCGGCTATTTCTACCGGGGAGCTGTTTTTT.